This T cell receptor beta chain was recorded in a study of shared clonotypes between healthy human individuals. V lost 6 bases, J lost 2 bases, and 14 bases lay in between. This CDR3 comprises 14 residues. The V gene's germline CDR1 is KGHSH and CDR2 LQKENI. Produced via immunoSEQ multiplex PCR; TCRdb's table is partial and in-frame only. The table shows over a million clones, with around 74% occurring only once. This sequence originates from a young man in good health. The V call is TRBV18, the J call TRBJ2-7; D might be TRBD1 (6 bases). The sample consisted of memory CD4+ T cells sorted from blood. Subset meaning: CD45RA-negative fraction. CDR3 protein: CASSPRTATYEQYF. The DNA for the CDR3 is TGTGCCAGCTCCCCTAGGACAGCTACCTACGAGCAGTACTTC.